This T cell receptor (beta chain) was documented in a study of Graves' ophthalmopathy and Graves' hyperthyroidism. About the study: Peripheral blood was gathered at the point of initial diagnosis, before any treatment started.

The study amplified TCR beta CDR3 regions using RNA transcripts. Second-round multiplex PCR came after a first-round RT-PCR that employed HTBI primers. TCRdb ran MiXCR on the multiplex PCR reads and lists one entry per CDR3 protein. The table records a few hundred thousand distinct CDR3 sequences, 15% to 19% of them present only once. V shed 9 bases and J 2 bases; nucleotides not matched to a gene: 6. The CDR3 consists of 13 residues. Germline CDR1 MNHNS, CDR2 SASEGT. As to this clonotype: Its antigen is still unknown.

Overall study results and limits: Clonotypes were expanded in thyroid at above 0.001 frequency, and most also appeared in blood. Ophthalmopathy versus stable hyperthyroidism: 13-signature model gave around 90% sensitivity, 75% to 82% specificity.

Sequenced sample: peripheral blood. This chain joins TRBV6-1 and TRBJ2-5; TRBD1 aligns across 7 bases. This TCR was recovered from a woman between 18 and 30 years old with stable Graves' hyperthyroidism. The CDR3 reads CASRQGPQETQYF. The DNA of the CDR3 is TGTGCCAGTCGACAGGGTCCGCAAGAGACCCAGTACTTC.